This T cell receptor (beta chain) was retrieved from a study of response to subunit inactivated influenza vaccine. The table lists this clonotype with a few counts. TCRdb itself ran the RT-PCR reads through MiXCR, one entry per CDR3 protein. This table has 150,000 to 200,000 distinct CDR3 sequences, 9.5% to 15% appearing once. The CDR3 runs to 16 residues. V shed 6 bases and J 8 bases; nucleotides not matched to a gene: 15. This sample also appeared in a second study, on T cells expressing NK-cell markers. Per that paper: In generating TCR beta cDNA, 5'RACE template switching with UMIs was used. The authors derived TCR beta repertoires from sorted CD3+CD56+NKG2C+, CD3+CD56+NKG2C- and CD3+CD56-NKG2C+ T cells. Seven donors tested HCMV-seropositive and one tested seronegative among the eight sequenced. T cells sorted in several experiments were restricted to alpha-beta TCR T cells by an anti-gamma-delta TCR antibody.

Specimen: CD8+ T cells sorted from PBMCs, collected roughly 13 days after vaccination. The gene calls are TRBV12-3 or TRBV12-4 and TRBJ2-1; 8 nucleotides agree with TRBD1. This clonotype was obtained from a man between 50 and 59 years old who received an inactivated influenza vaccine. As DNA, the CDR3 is TGTGCCAGCAGACCCTTGGGTCCAGGGGGCGAGGATGAGCAGTTCTTC. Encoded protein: CASRPLGPGGEDEQFF.